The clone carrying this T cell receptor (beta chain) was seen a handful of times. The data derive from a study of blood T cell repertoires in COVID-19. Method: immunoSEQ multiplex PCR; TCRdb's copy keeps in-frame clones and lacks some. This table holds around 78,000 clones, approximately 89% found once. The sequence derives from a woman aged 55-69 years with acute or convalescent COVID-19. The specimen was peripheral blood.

As DNA, the CDR3 is TGTGCCAGTAGTATAGGAAGAGCCGCCTCCTACGAGCAGTACTTC. Its translation is CASSIGRAASYEQYF. The chain carries TRBV19 and TRBJ2-7; D gene uncertain. Trimming stripped 1 base from V and 0 bases from J, with 10 bases between. CDR3 length: 15 amino acids. CDR1 LNHDA and CDR2 SQIVND come from the germline V gene (reference sequence).